This T cell receptor (beta chain) is drawn from a study of T-cell reconstitution after alpha-beta-depleted transplantation in children. Trimming left V 7 bases short and J 7 bases short, with 14 bases between. This CDR3 is 13 amino acids long. The TCRbeta library was prepared with unique molecular identifiers. TCRdb reprocessed the PCR reads with MiXCR, giving one entry per CDR3 protein. This table has roughly 500,000 distinct CDR3 sequences, around a third appearing once. This clonotype was counted between two and nine times. The V call is TRBV12-3 or TRBV12-4, the J call TRBJ2-1; tentatively, D is TRBD1 (6 bases). The specimen was PBMCs from the stem cell graft donor, collected from the stem cell graft. The clonotype originates from a human donor who donated a stem cell graft to a child with aplastic anemia. The CDR3 sequence: CASTRTASNEQFF. CDR3 sequence (DNA): TGTGCCAGCACCCGGACAGCTTCGAATGAGCAGTTCTTC.